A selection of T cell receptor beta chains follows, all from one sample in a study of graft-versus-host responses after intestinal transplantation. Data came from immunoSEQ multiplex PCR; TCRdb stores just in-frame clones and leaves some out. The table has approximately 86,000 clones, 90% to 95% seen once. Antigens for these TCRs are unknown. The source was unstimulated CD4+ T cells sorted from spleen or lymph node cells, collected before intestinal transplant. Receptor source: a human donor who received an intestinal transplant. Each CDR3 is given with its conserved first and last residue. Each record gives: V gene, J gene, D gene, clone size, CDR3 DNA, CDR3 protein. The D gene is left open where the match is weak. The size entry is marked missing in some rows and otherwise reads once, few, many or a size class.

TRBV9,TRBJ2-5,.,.,TGTGCCAGCGGGGCTGGAGAGACCCAGTACTTC,CASGAGETQYF
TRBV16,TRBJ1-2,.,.,TGTGCCAGCAGCCACTATAGGGACTTCATACATGGCTACACCTTC,CASSHYRDFIHGYTF
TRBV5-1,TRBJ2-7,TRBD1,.,TGCGCCAGCAGCACAGGAGACAGGGGATCCGAGCAGTACTTC,CASSTGDRGSEQYF
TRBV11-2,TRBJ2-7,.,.,TGTGCCAGCAGCCAGGGATATACCTACGAGCAGTACTTC,CASSQGYTYEQYF
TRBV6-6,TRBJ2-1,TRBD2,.,TGTGCCAGCAGTTACTCGGGGGGGGTGAATGAGCAGTTCTTC,CASSYSGGVNEQFF
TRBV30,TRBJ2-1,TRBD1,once,TGTGCCTGGAGGGGGACAGGGCCTCCAAATGAGCAGTTCTTC,CAWRGTGPPNEQFF
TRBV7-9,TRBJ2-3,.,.,TGTGCCAGCAGCTTAGAAGTCAGGCCCTTGCATGCCACGCAGTATTTT,CASSLEVRPLHATQYF
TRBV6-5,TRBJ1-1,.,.,TGTGCCAGCAGTTACGGCAGAAACACTGAAGCTTTCTTT,CASSYGRNTEAFF
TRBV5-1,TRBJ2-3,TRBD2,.,TGCGCCAGCAGCGCATCTGGGGGGGGGATAGATACGCAGTATTTT,CASSASGGGIDTQYF
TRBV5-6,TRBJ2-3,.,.,TGTGCCAGCAGCTTCGGCGGGGAGGATACGCAGTATTTT,CASSFGGEDTQYF
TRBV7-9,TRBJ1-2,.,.,TGTGCCAGCAGCCCCTACGAGGGGAGGGAAGATGGCTACACCTTC,CASSPYEGREDGYTF
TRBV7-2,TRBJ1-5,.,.,TGTGCCAGCAGCTTAGTAGTCGGTGGGAGGAGTTCCCAGCCCCAGCATTTT,CASSLVVGGRSSQPQHF
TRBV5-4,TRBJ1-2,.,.,TGTGCCAGCAGCTGGAAGGGGTCCAACTATGGCTACACCTTC,CASSWKGSNYGYTF
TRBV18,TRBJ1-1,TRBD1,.,TGTGCCAGCTCATTCCGACAGGGGGACACTGAAGCTTTCTTT,CASSFRQGDTEAFF
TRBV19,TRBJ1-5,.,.,TGTGCCAGTAGTCTCCACGGTAGCAATCAGCCCCAGCATTTT,CASSLHGSNQPQHF
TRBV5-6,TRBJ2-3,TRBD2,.,TGTGCCAGCAGCTTCGCTCCCGGGCGGGGGGGCGGTACGCAGTATTTT,CASSFAPGRGGGTQYF
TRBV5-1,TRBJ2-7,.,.,TGCGCCAGCAGCTTGGGACAGCTTTACTACGAGCAGTACTTC,CASSLGQLYYEQYF
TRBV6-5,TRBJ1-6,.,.,TGTGCCAGCAGTCCGACAAGCTCCTATAATTCACCCCTCCACTTT,CASSPTSSYNSPLHF
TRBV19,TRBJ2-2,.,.,TGTGCCAGTAGTATTTATCTCGGACAGAGATATAACACCGGGGAGCTGTTTTTT,CASSIYLGQRYNTGELFF
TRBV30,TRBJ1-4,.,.,TGTGCCTGGAGTTGGACAGCAACTAATGAAAAACTGTTTTTT,CAWSWTATNEKLFF
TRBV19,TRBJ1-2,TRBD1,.,TGTGCCAGTACCTTTGGGACAGGCTATGGCTACACCTTC,CASTFGTGYGYTF
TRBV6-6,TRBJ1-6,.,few,TGTGCCAGCAGTCCGGACAGAACTAATTCACCCCTCCACTTT,CASSPDRTNSPLHF
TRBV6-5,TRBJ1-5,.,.,TGTGCCAGCAGTTACTCACGGGATCAGCCCCAGCATTTT,CASSYSRDQPQHF
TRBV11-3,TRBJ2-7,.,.,TGTGCCAGCAGCTTATTGTTCCGGGACGAGCAGTACTTC,CASSLLFRDEQYF
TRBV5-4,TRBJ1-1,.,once,TGTGCCAGCAGCCCGACCCCAGGGATTGGGAACACTGAAGCTTTCTTT,CASSPTPGIGNTEAFF
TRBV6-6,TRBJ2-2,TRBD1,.,TGTGCCAGCAGTTACTCGAGACAGGGCTCCGGGGAGCTGTTTTTT,CASSYSRQGSGELFF
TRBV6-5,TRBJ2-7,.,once,TGTGCCAGCAGTTCCGAGACTGATTCCTACGAGCAGTACTTC,CASSSETDSYEQYF
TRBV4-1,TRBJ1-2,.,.,TGCGCCAGCAGCCCCCTGACAGGTTTCTATGGCTACACCTTC,CASSPLTGFYGYTF
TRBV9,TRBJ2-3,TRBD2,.,TGTGCCAGCAGCTACTACCCCGGACTAGCGGGATTTAGCACAGATACGCAGTATTTT,CASSYYPGLAGFSTDTQYF
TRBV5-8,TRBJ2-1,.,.,TGTGCCAGCAGCTTGGTGAGGGATGAGCAGTTCTTC,CASSLVRDEQFF
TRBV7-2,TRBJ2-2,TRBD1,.,TGTGCCAGCAGCTTTGGACAGGGGGCAGTCGGGGAGCTGTTTTTT,CASSFGQGAVGELFF
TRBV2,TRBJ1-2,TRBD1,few,TGTGCCAGCAGTGACAGGGGGCCCTATGGCTACACCTTC,CASSDRGPYGYTF
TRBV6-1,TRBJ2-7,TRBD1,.,TGTGCCAGCATGACAGGGCTATGGGGCTCCTACGAGCAGTACTTC,CASMTGLWGSYEQYF
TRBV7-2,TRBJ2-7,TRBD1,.,TGTGCCAGCAGCTTCAGGGACAGCTCCTACGAGCAGTACTTC,CASSFRDSSYEQYF
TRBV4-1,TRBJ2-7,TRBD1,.,TGCGCCAGCGGCCGGGACAGGGGACCCTACGAGCAGTACTTC,CASGRDRGPYEQYF
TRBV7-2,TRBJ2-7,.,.,TGTGCCAGCAGCTTAGTTTTCGACAGGTCCTACGAGCAGTACTTC,CASSLVFDRSYEQYF